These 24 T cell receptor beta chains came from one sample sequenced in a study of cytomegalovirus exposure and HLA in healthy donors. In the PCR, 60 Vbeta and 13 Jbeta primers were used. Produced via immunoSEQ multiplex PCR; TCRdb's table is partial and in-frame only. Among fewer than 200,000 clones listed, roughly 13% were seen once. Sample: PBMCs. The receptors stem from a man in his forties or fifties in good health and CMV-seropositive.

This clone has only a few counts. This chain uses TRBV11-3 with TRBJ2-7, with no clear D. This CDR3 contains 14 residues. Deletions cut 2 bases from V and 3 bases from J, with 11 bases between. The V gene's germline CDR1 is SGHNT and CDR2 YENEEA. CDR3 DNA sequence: TGTGCCAGCAGCTTAAGGCGGATGGGCTACGAGCAGTACTTC. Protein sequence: CASSLRRMGYEQYF.

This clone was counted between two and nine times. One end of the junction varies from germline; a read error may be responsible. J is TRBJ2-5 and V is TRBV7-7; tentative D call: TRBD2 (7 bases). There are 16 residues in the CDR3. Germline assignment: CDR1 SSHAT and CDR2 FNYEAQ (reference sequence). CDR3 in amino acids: CASSSGAGAYQETQYF. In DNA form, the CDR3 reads TGTGCTAGCAGCTCAGGGGCGGGGGCATACCAAGAGACCCAGTACTTC. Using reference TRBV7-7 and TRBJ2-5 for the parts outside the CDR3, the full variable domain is GAGVSQSPRYKVTKRGQDVTLRCDPISSHATLYWYQQALGQGPEFLTYFNYEAQPDKSGLPSDRFSAERPEGSISTLTIQRTEQRDSAMYRCASSSGAGAYQETQYFGPGTRLLVL.

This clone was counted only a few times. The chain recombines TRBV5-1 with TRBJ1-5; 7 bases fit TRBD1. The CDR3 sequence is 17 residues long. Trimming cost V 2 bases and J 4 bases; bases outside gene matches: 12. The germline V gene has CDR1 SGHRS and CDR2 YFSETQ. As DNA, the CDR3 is TGCGCCAGCAGCTTAGGTCCTACAGGGGATTTGAATCAGCCCCAGCATTTT. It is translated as CASSLGPTGDLNQPQHF. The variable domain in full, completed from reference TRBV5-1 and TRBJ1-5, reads KAGVTQTPRYLIKTRGQQVTLSCSPISGHRSVSWYQQTPGQGLQFLFEYFSETQRNKGNFPGRFSGRQFSNSRSEMNVSTLELGDSALYLCASSLGPTGDLNQPQHFGDGTRLSIL.

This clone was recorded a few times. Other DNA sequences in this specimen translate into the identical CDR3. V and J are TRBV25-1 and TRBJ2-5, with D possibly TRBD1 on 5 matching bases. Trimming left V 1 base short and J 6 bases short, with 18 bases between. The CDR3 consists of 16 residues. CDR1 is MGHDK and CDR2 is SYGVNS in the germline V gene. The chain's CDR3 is CASSEFGPAGLQTQYF. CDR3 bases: TGTGCCAGCAGTGAATTTGGCCCGGCAGGGTTGCAGACCCAGTACTTC.

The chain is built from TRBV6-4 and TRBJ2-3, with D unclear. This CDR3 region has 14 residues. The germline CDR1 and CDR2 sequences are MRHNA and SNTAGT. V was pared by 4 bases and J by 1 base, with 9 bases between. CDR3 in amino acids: CASSVDQGTDTQYF. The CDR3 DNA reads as TGTGCCAGCAGTGTCGACCAGGGCACAGATACGCAGTATTTT.

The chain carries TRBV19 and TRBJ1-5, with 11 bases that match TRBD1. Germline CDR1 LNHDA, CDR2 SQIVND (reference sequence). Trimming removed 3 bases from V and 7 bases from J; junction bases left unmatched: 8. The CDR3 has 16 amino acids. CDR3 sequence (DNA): TGTGCCAGTAGTATCTCCGGGACAGGGGGAAGACAGCCCCAGCATTTT. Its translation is CASSISGTGGRQPQHF.

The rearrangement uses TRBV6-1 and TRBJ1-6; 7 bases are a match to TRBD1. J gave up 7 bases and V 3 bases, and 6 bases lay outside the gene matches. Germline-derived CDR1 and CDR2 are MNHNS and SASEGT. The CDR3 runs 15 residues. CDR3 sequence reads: CASSESPGGNSPLHF. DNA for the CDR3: TGTGCCAGCAGTGAGAGTCCAGGGGGAAATTCACCCCTCCACTTT.

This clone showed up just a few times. CDR3 loop: CASRMQLSGRYNEQFF. Written as DNA, the CDR3 is TGTGCCAGCAGAATGCAACTCAGCGGGAGATACAATGAGCAGTTCTTC. The rearrangement uses TRBV6-7 and TRBJ2-1; 8 bases are a match to TRBD2. TRBV6-7 has ORF status, its function being uncertain. This CDR3 contains 16 residues. With V trimmed by 6 bases and J by 4 bases, 11 bases remained unmatched.

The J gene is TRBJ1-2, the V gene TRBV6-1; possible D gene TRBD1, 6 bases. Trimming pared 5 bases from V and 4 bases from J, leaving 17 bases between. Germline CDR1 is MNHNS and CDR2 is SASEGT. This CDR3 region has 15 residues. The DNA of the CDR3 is TGTGCCAGCAGTACTAACCACGGGACATTCTATGGCTACACCTTC. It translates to CASSTNHGTFYGYTF.

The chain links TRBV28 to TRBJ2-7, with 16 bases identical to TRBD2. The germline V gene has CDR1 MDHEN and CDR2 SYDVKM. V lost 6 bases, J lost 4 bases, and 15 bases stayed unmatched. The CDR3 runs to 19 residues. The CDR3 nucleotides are TGTGCCAGCAGCCAACGATCCGGGACTAGCGGGGGGGCGGAGTACGAGCAGTACGTC. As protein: CASSQRSGTSGGAEYEQYV.

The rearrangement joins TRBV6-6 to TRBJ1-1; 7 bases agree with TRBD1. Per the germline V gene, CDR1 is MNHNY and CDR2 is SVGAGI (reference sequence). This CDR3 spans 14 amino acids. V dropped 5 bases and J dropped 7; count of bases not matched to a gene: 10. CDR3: CASSTPQGKIEAFF. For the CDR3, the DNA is TGTGCCAGCAGTACCCCACAGGGGAAAATTGAAGCTTTCTTT.

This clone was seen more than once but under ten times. The CDR3 DNA follows: TGCGCCAGCAGCTTGGCAGGGATTTTCTCTGGAAACACCATATATTTT. The encoded protein is CASSLAGIFSGNTIYF. The chain links TRBV5-1 to TRBJ1-3; a weak D match, TRBD1 (5 bases). Germline CDR1 and CDR2: SGHRS and YFSETQ. CDR3 length: 16 amino acids. Trimming cost V 0 bases and J 0 bases, with 10 bases left between them. Filled out from reference TRBV5-1 and TRBJ1-3, the complete variable domain reads KAGVTQTPRYLIKTRGQQVTLSCSPISGHRSVSWYQQTPGQGLQFLFEYFSETQRNKGNFPGRFSGRQFSNSRSEMNVSTLELGDSALYLCASSLAGIFSGNTIYFGEGSWLTVV.

The DNA of the CDR3 is TGTGCCAGTAGTATATCAGGGGCTAGAGGAAACACCATATATTTT. Protein product: CASSISGARGNTIYF. The chain uses TRBV19 and TRBJ1-3; perhaps TRBD1 as D (6 bases). V lost 2 bases and J lost 4, with 12 bases in between. The CDR3 consists of 15 residues. Germline V gene lookup returns CDR1 LNHDA and CDR2 SQIVND (reference sequence).

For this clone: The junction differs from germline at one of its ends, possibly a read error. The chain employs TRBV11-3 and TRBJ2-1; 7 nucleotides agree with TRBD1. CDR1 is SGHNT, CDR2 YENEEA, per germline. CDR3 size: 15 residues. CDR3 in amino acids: CASSLDRAPHNEQFF. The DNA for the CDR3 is TGTGCCAGCAGCCTAGACAGGGCGCCGCACAATGAGCAGTTCTTC.

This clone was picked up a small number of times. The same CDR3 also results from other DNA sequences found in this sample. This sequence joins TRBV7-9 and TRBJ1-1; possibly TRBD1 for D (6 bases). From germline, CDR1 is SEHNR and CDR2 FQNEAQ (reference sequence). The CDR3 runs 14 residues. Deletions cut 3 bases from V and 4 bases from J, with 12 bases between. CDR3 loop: CASSLGQGRTEAFF. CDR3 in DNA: TGTGCCAGCAGCTTGGGGCAGGGGCGCACTGAAGCTTTCTTT. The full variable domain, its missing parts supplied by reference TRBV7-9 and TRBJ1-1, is DTGVSQNPRHKITKRGQNVTFRCDPISEHNRLYWYRQTLGQGPEFLTYFQNEAQLEKSRLLSDRFSAERPKGSFSTLEIQRTEQGDSAMYLCASSLGQGRTEAFFGQGTRLTVV.

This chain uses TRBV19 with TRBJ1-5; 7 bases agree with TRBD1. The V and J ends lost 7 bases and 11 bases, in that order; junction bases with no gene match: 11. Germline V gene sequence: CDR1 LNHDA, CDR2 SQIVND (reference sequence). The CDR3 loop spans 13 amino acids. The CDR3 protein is CASTLDRSASQHF. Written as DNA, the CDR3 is TGTGCCAGTACCCTGGACAGGTCCGCGTCCCAGCATTTT.

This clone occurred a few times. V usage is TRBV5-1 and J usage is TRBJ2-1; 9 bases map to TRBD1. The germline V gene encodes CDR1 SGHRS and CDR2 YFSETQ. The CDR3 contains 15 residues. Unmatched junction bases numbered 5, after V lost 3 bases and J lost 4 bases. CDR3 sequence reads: CASSWGTGLYNEQFF. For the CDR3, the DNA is TGCGCCAGCAGCTGGGGGACAGGGCTTTACAATGAGCAGTTCTTC.

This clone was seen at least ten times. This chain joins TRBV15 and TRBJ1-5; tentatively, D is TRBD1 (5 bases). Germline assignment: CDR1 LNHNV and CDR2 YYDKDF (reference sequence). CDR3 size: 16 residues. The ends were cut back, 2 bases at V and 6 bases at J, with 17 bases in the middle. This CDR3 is CATSRTTSGFFQPQHF. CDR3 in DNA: TGTGCCACCAGCAGAACTACCTCAGGGTTTTTTCAGCCCCAGCATTTT.

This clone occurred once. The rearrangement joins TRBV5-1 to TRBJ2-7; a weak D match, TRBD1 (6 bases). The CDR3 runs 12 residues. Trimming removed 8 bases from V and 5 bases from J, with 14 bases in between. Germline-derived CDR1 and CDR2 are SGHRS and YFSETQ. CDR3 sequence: CASSFRGDEQYF. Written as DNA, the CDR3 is TGCGCCAGTTCTTTCAGGGGAGACGAGCAGTACTTC.

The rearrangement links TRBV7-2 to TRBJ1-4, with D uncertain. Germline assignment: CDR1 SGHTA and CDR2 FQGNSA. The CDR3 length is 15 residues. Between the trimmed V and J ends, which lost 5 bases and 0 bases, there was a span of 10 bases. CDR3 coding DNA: TGTGCCAGCAGCCTTGACATGGCAACTAATGAAAAACTGTTTTTT. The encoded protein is CASSLDMATNEKLFF.

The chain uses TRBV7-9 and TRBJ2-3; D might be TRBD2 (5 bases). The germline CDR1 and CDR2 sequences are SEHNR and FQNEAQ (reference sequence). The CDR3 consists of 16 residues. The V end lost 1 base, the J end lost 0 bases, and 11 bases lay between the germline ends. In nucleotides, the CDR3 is TGTGCCAGCAGCTTAGGAGAGGGCCTAAGCACAGATACGCAGTATTTT. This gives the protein CASSLGEGLSTDTQYF.

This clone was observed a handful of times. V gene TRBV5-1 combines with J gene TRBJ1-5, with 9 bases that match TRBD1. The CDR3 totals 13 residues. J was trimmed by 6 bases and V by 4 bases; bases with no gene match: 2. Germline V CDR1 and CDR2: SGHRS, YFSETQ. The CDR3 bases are TGCGCCAGCAGCGGGACAGGGACTCAGCCCCAGCATTTT. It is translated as CASSGTGTQPQHF.

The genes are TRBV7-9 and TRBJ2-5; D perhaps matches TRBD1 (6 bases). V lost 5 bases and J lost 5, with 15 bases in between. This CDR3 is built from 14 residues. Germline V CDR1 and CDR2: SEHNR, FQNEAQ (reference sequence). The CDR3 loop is CASSPTVTGETQYF. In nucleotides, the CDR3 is TGTGCCAGCAGCCCGACAGTCACAGGGGAGACCCAGTACTTC.

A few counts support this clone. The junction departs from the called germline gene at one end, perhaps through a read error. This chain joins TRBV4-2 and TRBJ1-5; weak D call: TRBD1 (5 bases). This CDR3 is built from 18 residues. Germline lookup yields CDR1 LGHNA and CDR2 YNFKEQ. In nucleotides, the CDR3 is TGTGCTAGCAGCCAAGATGTGTTATCCAGGGATCAGGTTCAGCCCCAGCATTTT. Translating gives CASSQDVLSRDQVQPQHF.